The subject of this entry is one TCR beta chain. Sequenced by immunoSEQ multiplex PCR; TCRdb stores in-frame clones only, minus some. The sample holds some 270,000 clones, roughly nine tenths seen once. This record belongs to a study of blood T cell repertoires in COVID-19. With 5 bases clipped from V and 6 bases from J, the junction kept 6 bases outside the gene matches. CDR1 MNHEY and CDR2 SVGAGI come from the germline V gene. The CDR3 contains 14 residues. The clonotype was recovered from a man aged 40-49 years with active or convalescent COVID-19. The sequenced sample was peripheral blood. This chain links TRBV6-5 with TRBJ1-4, with 7 bases aligning to TRBD1. As DNA, the CDR3 is TGTGCCAGCAGTCAACAGGGGTTAGATGAAAAACTGTTTTTT. Amino acid sequence: CASSQQGLDEKLFF.